This is a list of T cell receptor beta chains from one sample in a study of shared clonotypes between healthy human individuals. The repertoire was sequenced with immunoSEQ multiplex PCR; TCRdb's copy has only in-frame clones and lacks some. The table shows about 2,500,000 clones, with approximately 92% occurring only once. The sample comprised naive CD4+ T cells sorted from blood. These receptors were taken from a man between 18 and 29 years old in good health. The CDR3 runs from the conserved cysteine through the conserved F or W. A D gene is named only where the DNA matches it firmly. Only part of the rows carry a size: once, few, many, or a class if the clone is expanded.

d_call	cdr3_length	v_call	j_call	clone_size	cdr3_aa	cdr3_nt
.	15	TRBV4-3	TRBJ1-5	.	CASSQDIGLMGPQHF	TGCGCCAGCAGCCAAGATATCGGACTCATGGGGCCCCAGCATTTT
.	17	TRBV19	TRBJ1-5	few	CASSIQGRGSRNQPQHF	TGTGCCAGTAGTATCCAGGGCAGGGGATCGCGCAATCAGCCCCAGCATTTT
TRBD1	18	TRBV19	TRBJ1-5	.	CASSLVPLQGAGNQPQHF	TGTGCCAGTAGCCTCGTGCCGTTACAGGGGGCGGGCAATCAGCCCCAGCATTTT
TRBD2	17	TRBV30	TRBJ2-1	.	CASMTSGRLSSYNEQFF	TGTGCCTCAATGACTAGCGGGAGACTAAGCTCCTACAATGAGCAGTTCTTC
TRBD1	18	TRBV18	TRBJ1-2	.	CASSPQNVRQGERIGYTF	TGTGCCAGCTCCCCCCAGAATGTAAGACAGGGGGAACGGATTGGCTACACCTTC
.	13	TRBV4-1	TRBJ2-5	.	CASSQTGLETQYF	TGCGCCAGCAGCCAAACAGGGTTAGAGACCCAGTACTTC
.	11	TRBV5-6	TRBJ2-7	.	CASSPLSEQYF	TGTGCCAGCAGCCCCTTGAGCGAGCAGTACTTC
.	15	TRBV6-5	TRBJ1-1	once	CASSPGGSVNTEAFF	TGTGCCAGCTCGCCCGGGGGGTCGGTGAACACTGAAGCTTTCTTT
.	15	TRBV2	TRBJ2-5	.	CASSAEASVEETQYF	TGTGCCAGCAGTGCCGAGGCCAGCGTCGAAGAGACCCAGTACTTC
.	13	TRBV7-2	TRBJ1-5	.	CASSLVTGQPQHF	TGTGCCAGCAGCTTAGTCACAGGACAGCCCCAGCATTTT
.	15	TRBV19	TRBJ2-7	.	CASSITWGPSYEQYF	TGTGCCAGTAGTATAACATGGGGCCCCTCCTACGAGCAGTACTTC
TRBD1	13	TRBV19	TRBJ2-7	.	CASSIGTDYEQYF	TGTGCCAGTAGTATCGGGACAGACTACGAGCAGTACTTC
TRBD1	15	TRBV7-9	TRBJ2-7	once	CASSPRQGDHYEQYF	TGTGCCAGCAGCCCCAGACAGGGGGACCATTACGAGCAGTACTTC
.	15	TRBV6-5	TRBJ1-5	.	CASRAPQGTNQPQHF	TGTGCCAGCAGGGCACCTCAGGGGACCAATCAGCCCCAGCATTTT
.	15	TRBV7-9	TRBJ2-2	.	CASSLSGGHTGELFF	TGTGCCAGCAGCTTATCCGGGGGCCACACCGGGGAGCTGTTTTTT
TRBD1	13	TRBV14	TRBJ2-1	.	CASSPRTGGEQFF	TGTGCCAGCAGCCCCCGCACAGGGGGCGAGCAGTTCTTC
TRBD2	15	TRBV6-5	TRBJ2-2	.	CASTAGGIGSGELFF	TGTGCCAGCACTGCGGGAGGGATCGGGTCCGGGGAGCTGTTTTTT
TRBD1	16	TRBV2	TRBJ2-5	.	CASSAGTAVLQETQYF	TGTGCCAGCAGTGCGGGGACAGCAGTCCTCCAAGAGACCCAGTACTTC
.	12	TRBV27	TRBJ2-5	.	CASPLPQETQYF	TGTGCCAGCCCCCTCCCCCAAGAGACCCAGTACTTC
.	14	TRBV6-5	TRBJ1-1	.	CASRPGRMNTEAFF	TGTGCCAGCAGACCGGGACGGATGAACACTGAAGCTTTCTTT
.	13	TRBV2	TRBJ2-3	.	CASSELRTDTQYF	TGTGCCAGCAGTGAATTAAGAACAGATACGCAGTATTTT
TRBD1	14	TRBV11-2	TRBJ1-2	once	CASSLNRGSYGYTF	TGTGCCAGCAGCTTAAACAGGGGCTCCTATGGCTACACCTTC
.	14	TRBV25-1	TRBJ2-7	.	CASSETGPTYEQYF	TGTGCCAGCAGTGAGACAGGCCCCACCTACGAGCAGTACTTC
.	16	TRBV18	TRBJ2-5	.	CASSVRRPGAGETQYF	TGTGCCAGCTCCGTAAGGAGGCCAGGGGCCGGGGAGACCCAGTACTTC
.	14	TRBV28	TRBJ1-3	.	CASRPGQTGNTIYF	TGTGCCAGCAGGCCGGGGCAGACTGGAAACACCATATATTTT
.	16	TRBV5-1	TRBJ2-1	.	CASSLVAVAKYNEQFF	TGCGCCAGCAGCTTGGTAGCGGTAGCAAAGTACAATGAGCAGTTCTTC
.	16	TRBV5-6	TRBJ2-5	.	CASSTEFLRISETQYF	TGTGCCAGCAGCACCGAGTTTTTGAGGATAAGTGAGACCCAGTACTTC
.	14	TRBV4-2	TRBJ1-1	.	CASSQEGVATEAFF	TGTGCCAGCAGCCAAGAGGGGGTGGCCACTGAAGCTTTCTTT
TRBD1	15	TRBV6-5	TRBJ2-2	.	CASRRTGIGTGELFF	TGTGCCAGCAGACGGACAGGGATTGGCACCGGGGAGCTGTTTTTT
TRBD1	15	TRBV18	TRBJ2-3	.	CASSPPGQATDTQYF	TGTGCCAGCTCACCCCCGGGACAGGCTACAGATACGCAGTATTTT
.	16	TRBV19	TRBJ1-3	once	CASSIGQGRTGNTIYF	TGTGCCAGTAGTATCGGGCAGGGGAGAACTGGAAACACCATATATTTT